The rows below give T cell receptor beta chains drawn from one sample of a study of shared clonotypes between healthy human individuals. Assay: immunoSEQ multiplex PCR; the TCRdb copy retains only in-frame clones and omits some. This table has 400,000 or so clones, about 97% appearing once. The sequenced material came from memory CD8+ T cells sorted from blood. The receptors were gathered from a man aged 25 to 45 in good health. Each CDR3 is given with its conserved first and last residue.

v_call cdr3_aa
TRBV11-2 CASSYPGQGVGYGYTF
TRBV4-1 CASSHGTSGPRSYNEQFF
TRBV28 CASSLGRRRNYGYTF
TRBV5-1 CASSPRWLHTQYF
TRBV29-1 CSVGAGQETQYF
TRBV5-1 CASSTLAGAYNEQFF
TRBV5-8 CASSLFGGVAGANEQFF
TRBV30 CAWSASLWDGYTF
TRBV5-8 CASSLVPNQPQHF
TRBV11-2 CASSLSLRGGPNNEQFF
TRBV13 CASSLGWRDPYEQYF
TRBV13 CASSHTPPVSSYEQYF
TRBV28 CASISTAGQPVGGYTF
TRBV7-9 CASSLADRGRNEQFF
TRBV27 CASSFMDTQYF
TRBV6-5 CASKKTDSHEQYF
TRBV27 CASSSDRAYEQYF
TRBV19 CASSGQGTYEQYF
TRBV4-1 CASSVQGADTGELFF
TRBV6-6 CASSWKYEQYF
TRBV14 CASSGYGDSPLHF
TRBV5-1 CASSARQGDNIQYF
TRBV19 CASSIGHRVGEQYF
TRBV5-6 CASSLSPGIDTQYF
TRBV6-4 CASSDSWTRSRDEKLFF
TRBV20-1 CSALLHEQYF
TRBV7-2 CASSLARWGAGSGYTF
TRBV5-1 CASSPGQGSSGANVLTF
TRBV28 CASIVGGNTGELFF